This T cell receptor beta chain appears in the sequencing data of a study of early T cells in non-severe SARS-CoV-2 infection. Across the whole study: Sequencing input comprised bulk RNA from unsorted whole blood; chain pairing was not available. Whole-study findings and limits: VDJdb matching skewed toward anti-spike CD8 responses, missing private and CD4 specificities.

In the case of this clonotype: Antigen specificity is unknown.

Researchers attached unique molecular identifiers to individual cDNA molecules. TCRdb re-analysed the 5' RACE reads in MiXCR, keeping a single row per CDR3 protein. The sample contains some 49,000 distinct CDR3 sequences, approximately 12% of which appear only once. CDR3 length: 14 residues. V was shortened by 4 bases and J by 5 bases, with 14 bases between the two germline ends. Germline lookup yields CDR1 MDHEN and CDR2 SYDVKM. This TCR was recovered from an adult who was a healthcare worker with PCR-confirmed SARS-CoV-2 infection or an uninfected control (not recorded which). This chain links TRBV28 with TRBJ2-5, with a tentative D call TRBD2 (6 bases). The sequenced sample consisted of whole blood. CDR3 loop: CASSSQGGSETQYF. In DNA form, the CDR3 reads TGTGCCAGCAGTTCCCAGGGAGGAAGTGAGACCCAGTACTTC.